Listed below are T cell receptor beta chains from one sample, sequenced in a study of Ad26.COV2.S vaccination and SARS-CoV-2 variants. The data were produced by immunoSEQ multiplex PCR, yet TCRdb's version contains in-frame clones alone and is incomplete. The sample lists about 350,000 clones, around 89% seen once, with about 4.6% in the top ten. Sequenced material: peripheral blood, taken in a trial of Ad26.COV2.S vaccine versus placebo. These receptors were obtained from a person aged 18 to 65 who received the Ad26.COV2.S COVID-19 vaccine or a placebo. The CDR3 runs from the conserved cysteine through the conserved F or W. A D gene is named only where the DNA matches it firmly. Not all rows give a size; the values are once, few, many and, for expanded clones, a class.

j_gene	d_gene	v_gene	abundance	CDR3aa	CDR3nt
TRBJ2-1	NA	TRBV15	NA	CATSRGRSASYNEQFF	TGTGCCACCAGCAGAGGTAGGTCCGCCTCCTACAATGAGCAGTTCTTC
TRBJ2-4	TRBD2	TRBV5-6	NA	CASSVGGPGVGNIQYF	TGTGCCAGCAGCGTGGGAGGGCCGGGGGTCGGAAACATTCAGTACTTC
TRBJ1-4	TRBD1	TRBV2	NA	CASNHGTVRTNEKLFF	TGTGCCAGCAATCACGGGACAGTTCGTACTAATGAAAAACTGTTTTTT
TRBJ1-5	TRBD1	TRBV6-2/TRBV6-3	NA	CASSRGQGINQPQHF	TGTGCCAGCAGTCGTGGACAGGGAATCAATCAGCCCCAGCATTTT
TRBJ2-3	TRBD2	TRBV14	NA	CASSRSLAGLRFGTQYF	TGTGCCAGCAGCCGTTCTCTAGCGGGACTTCGGTTTGGTACGCAGTATTTT
TRBJ1-3	NA	TRBV28	NA	CASRLNSGNTIYF	TGTGCCAGCAGACTAAACTCTGGAAACACCATATATTTT
TRBJ1-2	NA	TRBV6-1	NA	CASRLGPQGPYGYTF	TGTGCCAGCAGATTGGGACCACAGGGTCCCTATGGCTACACCTTC
TRBJ2-6	NA	TRBV19	NA	CASSSTVDPSPGANVLTF	TGTGCCAGTAGTAGCACCGTGGACCCGTCACCTGGGGCCAACGTCCTGACTTTC
TRBJ2-2	NA	TRBV9	NA	CASTEGGYAGELFF	TGTGCCAGCACCGAGGGCGGTTACGCCGGGGAGCTGTTTTTT
TRBJ1-1	NA	TRBV7-2	NA	CASSQGRDTEAFF	TGTGCCAGCAGCCAGGGCCGGGACACTGAAGCTTTCTTT
TRBJ2-7	NA	TRBV19	NA	CASSTGLLDEQYF	TGTGCCAGTAGTACGGGACTTCTAGACGAGCAGTACTTC
TRBJ1-2	NA	TRBV28	NA	CASSPGPNYGYTF	TGTGCCAGCAGTCCGGGTCCTAACTATGGCTACACCTTC
TRBJ1-4	TRBD1	TRBV29-1	NA	CSVRTGGEKLFF	TGCAGCGTTCGGACAGGGGGCGAAAAACTGTTTTTT
TRBJ1-1	NA	TRBV7-8	NA	CASSLAVTRGGMNTEAFF	TGTGCCAGCAGCTTAGCGGTCACCAGGGGAGGGATGAACACTGAAGCTTTCTTT
TRBJ2-1	TRBD2	TRBV28	NA	CASSFLSGRGFEQFF	TGTGCCAGCAGTTTTCTTAGCGGGAGGGGGTTTGAGCAGTTCTTC
TRBJ2-5	TRBD2	TRBV29-1	NA	CSVLAGETQYF	TGCAGCGTACTAGCGGGCGAGACCCAGTACTTC
TRBJ2-1	NA	TRBV5-1	once	CASSLRVGGGGYNEQFF	TGCGCCAGCAGCTTGCGGGTGGGAGGTGGAGGGTACAATGAGCAGTTCTTC
TRBJ2-1	NA	TRBV30	once	CAWSVRGSGGLSYNEQFF	TGTGCCTGGAGTGTAAGGGGATCTGGGGGTCTCTCCTACAATGAGCAGTTCTTC
TRBJ2-1	TRBD1	TRBV20-1	NA	CSASDDRGYNEQFF	TGCAGTGCTAGTGATGACAGGGGTTACAATGAGCAGTTCTTC
TRBJ1-4	NA	TRBV7-2	NA	CASSLGGADEKLFF	TGTGCCAGCAGCTTAGGGGGGGCAGATGAAAAACTGTTTTTT
TRBJ2-7	TRBD1	TRBV2	NA	CASSERGLGSYEQYF	TGTGCCAGCAGTGAAAGGGGGCTGGGCTCCTACGAGCAGTACTTC
TRBJ2-4	TRBD2	TRBV5-1	NA	CASSLSASGASIQYF	TGCGCCAGCAGCTTGTCGGCTAGCGGGGCGAGCATTCAGTACTTC
TRBJ2-3	NA	TRBV27	NA	CASKRANREFETDTQYF	TGTGCCAGCAAAAGGGCAAACAGGGAATTCGAGACAGATACGCAGTATTTT
TRBJ2-7	NA	TRBV4-3	NA	CASSQGASSSYEQYF	TGCGCCAGCAGCCAAGGGGCCTCAAGCTCCTACGAGCAGTACTTC
TRBJ2-1	TRBD2	TRBV28	NA	CASSLAGVLINEQFF	TGTGCCAGCAGTTTGGCGGGGGTCCTCATCAATGAGCAGTTCTTC
TRBJ1-4	NA	TRBV19	NA	CASSLQVEYEKLFF	TGTGCCAGTAGCTTACAGGTTGAGTATGAAAAACTGTTTTTT